This T cell receptor beta chain was sequenced for a study of blood T cells in healthy people across ages. Looking at the study overall: Template switching picked up about one barcoded beta molecule for each two T cells. General study results and limits: TCR beta diversity per million T cells fell roughly linearly with age. Across samples, TCR beta diversity tracked strongly with naive T cell percentage.

With regard to this clonotype: Its antigen is as yet unknown.

A sample-barcoded 5' primer and a J-beta primer mix were used in a second PCR of roughly 7 to 12 cycles. TCRdb itself ran the 5' RACE reads through MiXCR, one entry per CDR3 protein. In the table there are roughly 1.5 million distinct CDR3 sequences, under 55% of which are singletons. The sample taken for sequencing was blood. The TCR comes from a woman under 30 in good health.

Here the CDR3 reads CASSRTQGFSSYNEQFF. Here the CDR3 DNA reads TGTGCCAGCAGCAGAACCCAGGGGTTTAGCTCCTACAATGAGCAGTTCTTC. The gene calls are TRBV11-2 and TRBJ2-1, with D possibly TRBD1 on 6 matching bases. Germline CDR1 reads SGHAT; CDR2 reads FQNNGV. The V end lost 5 bases, the J end lost 0 bases, and 17 bases lay between the germline ends. The CDR3 loop spans 17 amino acids.